This TCR beta chain was identified during a study of T cells after yellow fever vaccination. Turning to the study itself: Researchers used SMART-Seq v4 Ultra Low Input to prepare fractions that had low cell numbers.

Turning to this clonotype: What it recognizes is unknown.

UMIs and a universal primer site were added when TCR cDNA was made by 5'RACE template switching. TCRdb recomputed calls from the 5' RACE reads with MiXCR, one row per CDR3 protein. The sample records about 550,000 distinct CDR3 sequences, roughly 21% being singletons. Study findings and constraints: The study found a weaker secondary response that peaked faster, day 5 versus 15. Once the booster was given, most primary-vaccination clones reappeared, at approximately 97% for CD4 and roughly 85% for CD8.

Germline V gene sequence: CDR1 LNHNV, CDR2 YYDKDF (reference sequence). Trimming removed 1 base from V and 6 bases from J, with 11 bases in between. The length of the CDR3 is 14 residues. This specimen consisted of PBMCs, obtained 15 days after the yellow fever booster vaccination. V is TRBV15 and J is TRBJ2-3; D may be TRBD2 (6 bases). The receptor comes from a man aged 25 to 40 who received the YFV17D yellow fever vaccine. The CDR3 reads CATSRARGLDTQYF. CDR3 nucleotides: TGTGCCACCAGCAGAGCTCGGGGGTTGGATACGCAGTATTTT.